This TCR beta chain was observed in a study of T cells in tuberculosis. Across the whole study: Sequenced TCRs come from CD1B-GMM tetramer-binding T cells.

Cells were sorted from thawed PBMC rested overnight and stained with GMM-loaded CD1B tetramer, viability dye and anti-CD3. CD1B tetramers were loaded with Rhodococcus equi-derived C32 glucose monomycolate. Clones were read by immunoSEQ multiplex PCR, and TCRdb kept only the in-frame ones, dropping some. The sample carries 88,000 or so clones, around 90% recorded once. Trimming cost V 4 bases and J 7 bases; bases outside gene matches: 2. CDR1 SGHDT and CDR2 YYEEEE come from the germline V gene. The CDR3 covers 13 residues. Sequencing input: CD1b-GMM tetramer-negative cells sorted from PBMCs. V is TRBV5-6 and J is TRBJ1-4; 9 nucleotides line up with TRBD1. This clonotype was sampled from an adult woman with latent tuberculosis. Here the CDR3 DNA reads TGTGCCAGCAGCCTGGACAGGGGTGAAAAACTGTTTTTT. Its translation: CASSLDRGEKLFF.